The 31 T cell receptor beta chains in this list originate from one sample, sequenced in a study of breast tumors, draining lymph nodes, adjacent tissues. TCRdb re-called the multiplex PCR reads with MiXCR, one entry per CDR3 protein. This sample has roughly 49,000 distinct CDR3 sequences, with around 45% found just once. Material for sequencing was breast tumor tissue. The receptors shown here come from a female donor with breast cancer. Some clones in this sample may be carry-over from other donors' samples.

This clonotype was detected many times. The germline gene is not matched at one end of the junction; a read error may be the cause. The chain recombines TRBV7-9 with TRBJ2-1, with 8 bases fitting TRBD2. Germline V lookup: CDR1 SEHNR, CDR2 FQNEAQ (reference sequence). CDR3 length: 14 amino acids. CDR3 nucleotide sequence: TGTGCCAGCAACTTAGCGGGACCTTACAATGAGCAGTTCTTC. This sequence encodes CASNLAGPYNEQFF.

Relative to its sample, this clonotype is medium-sized (0.01 to 0.1%). This rearrangement joins TRBV13 to TRBJ2-5; D remains ambiguous. Trimming removed 7 bases at V and 2 bases at J, with 14 bases between. This CDR3 has 14 residues. The V gene's germline CDR1 is PRHDT and CDR2 FYEKMQ (reference sequence). This CDR3 is CASNPSRIQETQYF. As DNA, the CDR3 is TGTGCCAGCAACCCAAGTAGGATACAAGAGACCCAGTACTTC.

This clonotype was detected many times. A junction end diverges from the germline sequence, so it may reflect a read error. This chain links TRBV20-1 with TRBJ1-3; 9 bases map to TRBD1. Germline CDR1 and CDR2: DFQATT and SNEGSKA (reference sequence). This CDR3 contains 12 residues. The DNA of the CDR3 is TGCAGTGCTAGAGATCAGGGACAGGGATTATTCTTT. Amino acids: CSARDQGQGLFF.

In this sample, this clonotype turned up a few times. A much bigger clone sits one base away, suggesting this may be a read error. The V gene is TRBV20-1, the J gene TRBJ1-4; the D is unclear. Germline CDR1 is DFQATT and CDR2 is SNEGSKA (reference sequence). This CDR3 has 13 residues. CDR3 region: CSALPDYNETLFF. CDR3 nucleotides: TGCAGTGCTCTCCCGGACTATAATGAAACACTGTTTTTT.

The chain uses TRBV20-1 and TRBJ1-6, with D possibly TRBD1 on 5 matching bases. V shed 6 bases and J shed 4 bases, with 13 bases lying between them. The germline V gene encodes CDR1 DFQATT and CDR2 SNEGSKA (reference sequence). The CDR3 length is 14 residues. The CDR3 reads CSAEVTDYNSPLHF. CDR3 bases: TGCAGTGCCGAAGTGACAGATTATAATTCACCCCTCCACTTT.

The chain recombines TRBV6-4 with TRBJ1-1, with D perhaps matching TRBD1 (5 bases). Trimming shortened V by 6 bases and J by 1 base, and 12 bases separated the two germline ends. Germline CDR1 reads MRHNA; CDR2 reads SNTAGT. This CDR3 contains 14 residues. CDR3 coding DNA: TGTGCCAGCAGACCGGGGACGGCGAACACTGAAGCTTTCTTT. Protein sequence: CASRPGTANTEAFF.

This chain connects TRBV6-4 to TRBJ1-1, with 8 bases identical to TRBD1. V lost 0 bases, J lost 4 bases, and 1 base stayed unmatched. Per germline, CDR1 MRHNA and CDR2 SNTAGT. The CDR3 is 14 residues long. The CDR3 loop is CASSDSDRATEAFF. CDR3 sequence (DNA): TGTGCCAGCAGTGACTCGGACAGGGCCACTGAAGCTTTCTTT.

This clonotype was seen only a few times. Germline and junction disagree at one end, which may indicate a read error. The CDR3, as DNA: TGTGCCAGCAGTCACTCGATTTATTTCGGGCAGACTAACTATGGCTACACCTTC. The encoded protein is CASSHSIYFGQTNYGYTF. The V and J genes are TRBV6-2 or TRBV6-3 and TRBJ1-2, with no clear D. The CDR3 sequence is 18 residues long. Germline CDR1 is MNHEY and CDR2 is SVGEGT.

This clonotype was picked up many times. This chain joins TRBV7-9 and TRBJ2-1; 15 bases are a match to TRBD2. Germline CDR1 and CDR2: SEHNR and FQNEAQ (reference sequence). The CDR3 loop spans 17 amino acids. The trim removed 5 bases at V and 7 bases at J, leaving 9 bases unmatched. The CDR3 protein is CASSRRTGTSGRNEQFF. CDR3 nucleotide sequence: TGTGCCAGCAGCCGCAGGACCGGGACTAGCGGGAGGAATGAGCAGTTCTTC.

This clonotype came up many times. The rearrangement links TRBV4-2 to TRBJ2-3; no firm D call. This CDR3 contains 15 residues. Trimming removed 0 bases from V and 3 bases from J, with 10 bases in between. Germline loops: CDR1 LGHNA, CDR2 YNFKEQ. The CDR3 region is CASSQDGTSTDTQYF. CDR3 coding DNA: TGTGCCAGCAGCCAAGATGGCACGTCAACAGATACGCAGTATTTT.

V usage is TRBV5-1 and J usage is TRBJ2-6; D gene uncertain. This CDR3 has 18 residues. V shed 3 bases and J shed 1 base, with 17 bases lying between them. Germline assignment: CDR1 SGHRS and CDR2 YFSETQ. This chain's CDR3 is CASSSVGSVQSGANVLTF. The CDR3 nucleotides read TGCGCCAGCAGCTCCGTAGGGTCCGTTCAATCTGGGGCCAACGTCCTGACTTTC.

This clonotype occurred many times. The rearrangement joins TRBV5-6 to TRBJ2-5, with 7 bases fitting TRBD1. The CDR3 contains 16 residues. Trimming removed 6 bases from V and 4 bases from J; junction bases left unmatched: 15. Germline CDR1 SGHDT, CDR2 YYEEEE. Here the CDR3 DNA reads TGTGCCAGCACCCTAAACAGGGGTCTATGGGGAGAGACCCAGTACTTC. This encodes CASTLNRGLWGETQYF.

This clonotype was recorded at least ten times. The gene calls are TRBV2 and TRBJ2-1; 10 positions agree with TRBD2. The V and J ends lost 5 bases and 2 bases, in that order; junction bases with no gene match: 6. CDR1 is SNHLY and CDR2 is FYNNEI in the germline V gene. CDR3 length: 16 residues. Here the CDR3 DNA reads TGTGCCAGCAGTCCTCAAGCGGGAGGGGCCTACAATGAGCAGTTCTTC. This codes for CASSPQAGGAYNEQFF.

The rearrangement uses TRBV5-1 and TRBJ2-1, with 8 bases matching TRBD2. The junction had 6 bases not matched to a gene; V was cut back by 7 bases and J by 0 bases. Germline values: CDR1 SGHRS, CDR2 YFSETQ. This CDR3 spans 15 amino acids. As DNA, the CDR3 is TGCGCCAGCGGACCGGGGACTAGCTCCTACAATGAGCAGTTCTTC. It specifies CASGPGTSSYNEQFF.

The chain employs TRBV6-5 and TRBJ1-1, with 8 nucleotides matching TRBD1. This CDR3 region has 16 residues. The trim removed 0 bases at V and 5 bases at J, leaving 8 bases unmatched. The germline V gene encodes CDR1 MNHEY and CDR2 SVGAGI. The CDR3 DNA sequence: TGTGCCAGCAGTTACTCGAGGGACAGGCCTCTGACTGAAGCTTTCTTT. Translating it yields CASSYSRDRPLTEAFF.

The V call is TRBV20-1, the J call TRBJ2-5; the match to TRBD2 covers 13 bases. The CDR3 contains 16 residues. V trimming: 0 bases; J trimming: 3 bases; junction bases outside the gene matches: 4. The germline gives CDR1 DFQATT, CDR2 SNEGSKA (reference sequence). The CDR3 sequence: CSAREGLAGSEETQYF. Here the CDR3 DNA reads TGCAGTGCTAGAGAGGGACTAGCGGGATCTGAAGAGACCCAGTACTTC.

This clonotype was detected many times. This rearrangement joins TRBV6-5 to TRBJ1-4, with D perhaps TRBD1 (6 bases). The CDR3 runs 16 residues. V was pared by 0 bases and J by 8 bases, with 16 bases between. Germline V lookup: CDR1 MNHEY, CDR2 SVGAGI. CDR3 loop: CASSYSMTGAGEKLFF. CDR3 nucleotides: TGTGCCAGCAGTTACTCGATGACGGGGGCGGGCGAAAAACTGTTTTTT.

This clonotype was seen ten or more times. V usage is TRBV28 and J usage is TRBJ2-5; a possible D gene is TRBD1 (6 bases). CDR3 length: 15 amino acids. The germline CDR1 and CDR2 sequences are MDHEN and SYDVKM. The V end was cut by 1 base, the J end by 5 bases, with 14 bases between. As DNA, the CDR3 is TGTGCCAGCAGTTTATCCTACGACAGGCACGAGACCCAGTACTTC. Translation: CASSLSYDRHETQYF. Full variable domain (missing parts from reference TRBV28 and TRBJ2-5): DVKVTQSSRYLVKRTGEKVFLECVQDMDHENMFWYRQDPGLGLRLIYFSYDVKMKEKGDIPEGYSVSREKKERFSLILESASTNQTSMYLCASSLSYDRHETQYFGPGTRLLVL.

The chain combines TRBV28 with TRBJ1-5; D ambiguous. Trimming took off 8 bases at V and 9 bases at J, with 8 bases between the two ends. CDR3 length: 10 residues. In germline, CDR1 is MDHEN, CDR2 SYDVKM. Written as DNA, the CDR3 is TGTGCCAGCCGGGATCGGCCCCAGCATTTT. This translates into CASRDRPQHF.

This clonotype was seen at least ten times. This sequence joins TRBV6-5 and TRBJ1-6; D not resolved. This CDR3 region has 13 residues. Trimming shortened V by 6 bases and J by 10 bases, and 13 bases separated the two germline ends. Germline V gene data show CDR1 as MNHEY and CDR2 as SVGAGI. CDR3 sequence: CASSPSPASPLHF. In DNA, the CDR3 is TGTGCCAGCAGCCCCTCTCCCGCGTCACCCCTCCACTTT.

The table lists this clonotype with a few counts. The chain carries TRBV28 and TRBJ2-7, with D maybe TRBD1 (6 bases). Trimming took 6 bases from V and 6 from J, leaving 21 bases between them. Germline lookup yields CDR1 MDHEN and CDR2 SYDVKM. This CDR3 is 15 amino acids long. The CDR3 reads CASRPQGHLRSEQYF. Here the CDR3 DNA reads TGTGCCAGCAGGCCTCAGGGGCACCTCAGGTCCGAGCAGTACTTC.

This clonotype was picked up many times. This chain connects TRBV27 to TRBJ2-7; D unresolved. The germline V gene encodes CDR1 MNHEY and CDR2 SMNVEV (reference sequence). The CDR3 is made up of 16 amino acids. Deletions cut 6 bases from V and 1 base from J, with 19 bases between. The CDR3 DNA reads as TGTGCCAGCAGCCGCCGTCTCGGGCCTTATTCCTACGAGCAGTACTTC. Its translation is CASSRRLGPYSYEQYF.

This clonotype was counted a few times. This is likely a read error, given that the CDR3 carries no conserved phenylalanine or tryptophan at its end. This chain uses TRBV6-5 with TRBJ1-2, with D unclear. The CDR3 sequence is 13 residues long. The germline V gene has CDR1 MNHEY and CDR2 SVGAGI. V was shortened by 7 bases and J by 3 bases, with 12 bases between the two germline ends. CDR3 bases: TGTGCCAGCACCCACCGGCCTGACTATGGCTACACCCTC. Translation gives CASTHRPDYGYTL.

The chain has TRBV2 and TRBJ1-3; D not certain. The germline V gene has CDR1 SNHLY and CDR2 FYNNEI. There are 14 residues in the CDR3. Trimming removed 8 bases from V and 1 base from J, with 12 bases in between. In DNA, the CDR3 is TGTGCCAGCGGGTCATTCTTATCTGGAAACACCATATATTTT. Encoded protein: CASGSFLSGNTIYF.

This chain connects TRBV20-1 to TRBJ2-7; no reliable D call. The J call could be wrong; TRBJ2-5 is a better fit for the DNA end. CDR1 is DFQATT and CDR2 is SNEGSKA in the germline V gene (reference sequence). CDR3 length: 10 amino acids. CDR3: CSATWETQYF. The CDR3 DNA reads TGCAGTGCCACGTGGGAGACCCAGTACTTC.

This clonotype occurred many times. V and J are TRBV7-9 and TRBJ2-1, with 10 bases lining up with TRBD2. The J segment lost 8 bases and the V segment lost 1 base, leaving 2 bases of the junction unmatched. Germline assignment: CDR1 SEHNR and CDR2 FQNEAQ (reference sequence). The CDR3 is 14 amino acids. The CDR3 DNA sequence: TGTGCCAGCAGCTTAGTAGCGGGGGGCGATGAGCAGTTCTTC. Encoded protein: CASSLVAGGDEQFF.

A few counts support this clonotype. This may be a read error: a much more frequent sequence differs by one nucleotide. The V call is TRBV6-1, the J call TRBJ2-7; TRBD2 matches 7 bases. The CDR3 is 13 amino acids. Germline CDR1 MNHNS, CDR2 SASEGT. J gave up 7 bases and V 5 bases, and 8 bases lay outside the gene matches. The DNA of the CDR3 is TGTGCCAGCAGTCAATTGTCGGGGGGAGAGCAGTACTTC. It specifies CASSQLSGGEQYF.

The chain joins TRBV4-2 to TRBJ2-2; TRBD2 matches 12 bases. The CDR3 covers 17 residues. J gave up 1 base and V 4 bases, and 4 bases lay outside the gene matches. CDR1 and CDR2 from the germline V gene are LGHNA and YNFKEQ. The chain's CDR3 is CASSLRTSGVNTGELFF. DNA for the CDR3: TGTGCCAGCAGCCTACGGACTAGCGGGGTGAACACCGGGGAGCTGTTTTTT.

This clonotype was counted ten times or more. The chain uses TRBV5-6 and TRBJ2-5, with D tentatively TRBD1 or TRBD2 (5 bases each). The CDR3 covers 14 residues. The V and J ends lost 6 bases and 2 bases respectively, with 14 bases between them. Per germline, CDR1 SGHDT and CDR2 YYEEEE. The CDR3 sequence is CASTLRGVQETQYF. The CDR3 nucleotides are TGTGCCAGCACCCTCCGGGGCGTACAAGAGACCCAGTACTTC.

The rearrangement uses TRBV3-1 and TRBJ1-2; unclear D gene. V shed 3 bases and J shed 2 bases, with 7 bases lying between them. CDR1 LGHDT and CDR2 YNNKEL come from the germline V gene (reference sequence). CDR3 size: 13 residues. As DNA, the CDR3 is TGTGCCAGCAGCCAGGGCGGAAACTATGGCTACACCTTC. Residues: CASSQGGNYGYTF. The full variable domain, completed using reference TRBV3-1 and TRBJ1-2, is DTAVSQTPKYLVTQMGNDKSIKCEQNLGHDTMYWYKQDSKKFLKIMFSYNNKELIINETVPNRFSPKSPDKAHLNLHINSLELGDSAVYFCASSQGGNYGYTFGSGTRLTVV.

V gene TRBV6-4 combines with J gene TRBJ1-2; the match to TRBD1 covers 7 bases. V lost 5 bases to trimming and J lost 4 bases; unmatched junction nucleotides: 4. The CDR3 runs 13 residues. The germline gives CDR1 MRHNA, CDR2 SNTAGT. The CDR3 sequence is CASSPTGTYGYTF. In DNA form, the CDR3 reads TGTGCCAGCAGTCCGACAGGGACCTATGGCTACACCTTC.